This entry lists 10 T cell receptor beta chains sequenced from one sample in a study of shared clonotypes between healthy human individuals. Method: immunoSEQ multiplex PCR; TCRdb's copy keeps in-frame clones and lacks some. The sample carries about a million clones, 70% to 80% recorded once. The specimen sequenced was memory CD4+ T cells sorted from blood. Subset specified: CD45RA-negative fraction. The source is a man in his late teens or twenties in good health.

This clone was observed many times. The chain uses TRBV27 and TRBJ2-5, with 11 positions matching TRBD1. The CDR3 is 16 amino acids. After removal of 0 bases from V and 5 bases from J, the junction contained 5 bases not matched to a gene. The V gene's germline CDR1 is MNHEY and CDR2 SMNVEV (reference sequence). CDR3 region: CASSLSGTGGVETQYF. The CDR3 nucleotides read TGTGCCAGCAGTTTATCTGGGACAGGGGGTGTCGAGACCCAGTACTTC.

As DNA, the CDR3 is TGCGCCAGCAGCTTAGAACCGGGACTAGCTTCCAATGAGCAGTTCTTC. Translating it yields CASSLEPGLASNEQFF. The chain recombines TRBV5-1 with TRBJ2-1, with TRBD2 matching over 9 bases. CDR3 length equals 16 residues. The V gene end was trimmed by 2 bases and the J gene end by 6 bases; junction bases not matched to a gene: 9. Germline-derived CDR1 and CDR2 are SGHRS and YFSETQ.

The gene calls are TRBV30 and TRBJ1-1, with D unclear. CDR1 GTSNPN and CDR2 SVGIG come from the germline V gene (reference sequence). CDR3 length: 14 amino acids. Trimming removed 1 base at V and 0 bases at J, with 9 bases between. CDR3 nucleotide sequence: TGTGCCTGGAGTGGAACCAGACTGAACACTGAAGCTTTCTTT. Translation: CAWSGTRLNTEAFF.

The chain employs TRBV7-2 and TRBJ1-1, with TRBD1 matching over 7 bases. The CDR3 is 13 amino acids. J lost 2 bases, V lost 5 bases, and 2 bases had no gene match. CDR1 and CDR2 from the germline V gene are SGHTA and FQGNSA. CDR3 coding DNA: TGTGCCAGCAGCGGACAGGCCAACACTGAAGCTTTCTTT. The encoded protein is CASSGQANTEAFF.

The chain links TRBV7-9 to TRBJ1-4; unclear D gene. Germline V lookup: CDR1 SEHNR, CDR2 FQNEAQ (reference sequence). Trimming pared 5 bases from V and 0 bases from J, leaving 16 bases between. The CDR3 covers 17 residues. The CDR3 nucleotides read TGTGCCAGCAGCCCCGGGCGGGGATTTCCAACTAATGAAAAACTGTTTTTT. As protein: CASSPGRGFPTNEKLFF.

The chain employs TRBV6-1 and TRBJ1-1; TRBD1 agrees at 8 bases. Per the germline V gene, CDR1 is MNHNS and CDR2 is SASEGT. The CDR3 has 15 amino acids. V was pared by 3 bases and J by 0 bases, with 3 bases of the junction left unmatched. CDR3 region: CASSELQGVNTEAFF. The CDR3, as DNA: TGTGCCAGCAGTGAGTTACAGGGGGTGAACACTGAAGCTTTCTTT.

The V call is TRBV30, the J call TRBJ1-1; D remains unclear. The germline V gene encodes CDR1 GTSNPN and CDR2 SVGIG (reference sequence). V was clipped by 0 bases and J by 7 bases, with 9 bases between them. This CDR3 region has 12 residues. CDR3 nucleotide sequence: TGTGCCTGGAGTGTACGTGACCGTGAAGCTTTCTTT. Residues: CAWSVRDREAFF.

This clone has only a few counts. As DNA, the CDR3 is TGTGCCACCAGCAGAGAGACAGGGTTTAACTATGGCTACACCTTC. It is translated as CATSRETGFNYGYTF. The chain has TRBV15 and TRBJ1-2; 7 bases are a match to TRBD1. Germline V gene sequence: CDR1 LNHNV, CDR2 YYDKDF (reference sequence). The J segment lost 1 base and the V segment lost 0 bases, leaving 2 bases of the junction unmatched. The length of the CDR3 is 15 residues.

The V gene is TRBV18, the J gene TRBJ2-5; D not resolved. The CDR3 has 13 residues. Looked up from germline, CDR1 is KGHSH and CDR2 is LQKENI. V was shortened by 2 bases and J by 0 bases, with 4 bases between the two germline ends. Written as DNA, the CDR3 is TGTGCCAGCTCACCAGAGTACCAAGAGACCCAGTACTTC. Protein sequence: CASSPEYQETQYF.

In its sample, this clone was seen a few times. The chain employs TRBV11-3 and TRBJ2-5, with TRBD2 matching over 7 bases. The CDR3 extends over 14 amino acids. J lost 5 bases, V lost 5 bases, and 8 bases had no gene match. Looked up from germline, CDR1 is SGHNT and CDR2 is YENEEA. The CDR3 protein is CASSPGGLGETQYF. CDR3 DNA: TGTGCCAGCAGCCCCGGGGGGTTGGGGGAGACCCAGTACTTC.